These 27 T cell receptor beta chains were sequenced from one sample in a study of blood T cell repertoires in COVID-19. Using immunoSEQ multiplex PCR, the repertoire was profiled, and TCRdb retains in-frame clones only, with some absent. Altogether some 290,000 clones are present, 85% to 90% being singletons, with the ten largest covering about 9.4%. The sample comprised PBMCs or T cells enriched from blood (not recorded which). The receptors come from a woman aged 25 to 39 who had recovered from COVID-19.

This rearrangement joins TRBV6-2 or TRBV6-3 to TRBJ2-7, with TRBD2 identical over 9 bases. The CDR3 has 15 residues. Trimming took 5 bases from V and 3 from J; bases not matched to a gene: 8. In germline, CDR1 is MNHEY, CDR2 SVGEGT. The CDR3 DNA follows: TGTGCCAGCAGTGGAACGCGGGGGGGGTTCTACGAGCAGTACTTC. Protein product: CASSGTRGGFYEQYF.

CDR3 bases: TGTGCCAGCAGCTTAGGGCTAGGCAACGAGCAGTACTTC. Amino acids: CASSLGLGNEQYF. The chain recombines TRBV7-6 with TRBJ2-7; D unresolved. Trimming shortened V by 1 base and J by 5 bases, and 9 bases separated the two germline ends. Per germline, CDR1 SGHVS and CDR2 FNYEAQ. The CDR3 has 13 residues.

The chain has TRBV5-1 and TRBJ1-4; no definite D call. This CDR3 is 15 amino acids long. Germline V gene data show CDR1 as SGHRS and CDR2 as YFSETQ. V lost 1 base and J lost 4, with 11 bases in between. CDR3 sequence reads: CASSLFPGFNEKLFF. CDR3 DNA sequence: TGCGCCAGCAGCTTGTTTCCGGGGTTTAATGAAAAACTGTTTTTT.

This clone was seen once. This rearrangement joins TRBV11-2 to TRBJ2-1; TRBD1 might be the D (5 bases). Germline V gene sequence: CDR1 SGHAT, CDR2 FQNNGV. V was cut by 1 base and J by 2 bases, with 9 bases left in between. The CDR3 sequence is 15 residues long. CDR3 nucleotide sequence: TGTGCCAGCAGCTTAGGACAGTCTACCTACAATGAGCAGTTCTTC. It is translated as CASSLGQSTYNEQFF.

The chain links TRBV20-1 to TRBJ1-1; D gene unclear. The CDR3 contains 13 residues. V was shortened by 3 bases and J by 0 bases, with 8 bases between the two germline ends. Looked up from germline, CDR1 is DFQATT and CDR2 is SNEGSKA (reference sequence). Written as DNA, the CDR3 is TGCAGTGCTAGTCTAGGCTTGAACACTGAAGCTTTCTTT. Translating it yields CSASLGLNTEAFF.

The chain has TRBV27 and TRBJ1-2; no clear D. Germline assignment: CDR1 MNHEY and CDR2 SMNVEV (reference sequence). V lost 5 bases, J lost 8 bases, and 9 bases lay in between. The length of the CDR3 is 11 residues. In DNA form, the CDR3 reads TGTGCCAGCAGTGGTCGAGAGGGCTACACCTTC. Residues: CASSGREGYTF.

Note on this clone: The conserved phenylalanine or tryptophan normally closing the CDR3 is absent here, so this likely arose from a read error. The DNA is left out, because the CDR3 cannot be placed on it with certainty; the CDR3 is given as TCRdb lists it. This rearrangement joins TRBV15 to TRBJ2-7; the D segment call TRBD2 is taken from the table without a DNA check. The CDR3 is 13 amino acids in total, end residues counted. CDR1 is LNHNV, CDR2 YYDKDF, per germline (reference sequence). The CDR3 reads CATNETSVPLRRI.

The sample holds a few counts of this clone. The chain joins TRBV5-1 to TRBJ1-4, with 9 bases aligning to TRBD1. The CDR3 contains 16 residues. Per the germline V gene, CDR1 is SGHRS and CDR2 is YFSETQ. V gave up 4 bases and J gave up 6 bases; unmatched junction bases: 10. The CDR3 bases are TGCGCCAGCAGCCCCGGGACAGGGTCGATTGATGAAAAACTGTTTTTT. Its protein is CASSPGTGSIDEKLFF.

The chain carries TRBV19 and TRBJ1-1; D might be TRBD1 (6 bases). This CDR3 is 15 amino acids long. V lost 4 bases and J 1 base, leaving 13 bases between the germline ends. In germline, CDR1 is LNHDA, CDR2 SQIVND (reference sequence). The CDR3 loop is CASSTLWTENTEAFF. The DNA for the CDR3 is TGTGCCAGTAGTACCTTATGGACAGAGAACACTGAAGCTTTCTTT.

J is TRBJ1-2 and V is TRBV10-1; D gene uncertain. This CDR3 has 14 amino acids. CDR1 and CDR2 from the germline V gene are WNHNN and SYGVQD (reference sequence). V dropped 10 bases and J dropped 7 bases, with 22 bases sitting between them. CDR3 in DNA: TGCGCCATCACGTCCGCTTTCAGAGGAGTTGGCTACACCTTC. It codes for CAITSAFRGVGYTF.

The genes are TRBV7-9 and TRBJ1-2, with D uncertain. CDR3 length: 13 amino acids. V lost 6 bases to trimming and J lost 8 bases, with 16 bases between them. CDR1 and CDR2 from the germline V gene are SEHNR and FQNEAQ (reference sequence). The CDR3 nucleotides are TGTGCCAGCAGTCCGGACTACCTCGGCGGCTACACCTTC. Protein product: CASSPDYLGGYTF.

The rearrangement links TRBV4-3 to TRBJ1-6; D unresolved. Trimming took 0 bases from V and 7 from J, leaving 13 bases between them. The germline gives CDR1 LGHNA, CDR2 YSLEER. The CDR3 has 16 amino acids. The CDR3 sequence: CASSQDQSLENSPLHF. The DNA of the CDR3 is TGCGCCAGCAGCCAAGATCAGAGCTTGGAGAATTCACCCCTCCACTTT.

The chain combines TRBV7-9 with TRBJ1-1; D is undetermined. The CDR3 runs to 13 residues. Germline loops: CDR1 SEHNR, CDR2 FQNEAQ (reference sequence). V gave up 1 base and J gave up 3 bases, with 6 bases separating them. CDR3 amino acids: CASSLDSHTEAFF. In DNA form, the CDR3 reads TGTGCCAGCAGCTTAGACTCCCACACTGAAGCTTTCTTT.

The chain combines TRBV7-3 with TRBJ1-4, with a possible D match to TRBD1 (6 bases). Trimming took off 5 bases at V and 6 bases at J, with 16 bases between the two ends. CDR1 is SGHTA and CDR2 is FQGTGA in the germline V gene. This CDR3 comprises 15 residues. The CDR3 here is CASSRSGTTDEKLFF. The CDR3 coding sequence is TGTGCCAGCAGCAGGTCCGGGACAACCGATGAAAAACTGTTTTTT.

This chain links TRBV11-2 with TRBJ1-1; no reliable D call. Trimming removed 1 base from V and 0 bases from J, with 6 bases in between. This CDR3 is 14 amino acids long. Per germline, CDR1 SGHAT and CDR2 FQNNGV. The CDR3 sequence: CASSLGAMNTEAFF. DNA of the CDR3: TGTGCCAGCAGCTTAGGAGCTATGAACACTGAAGCTTTCTTT.

This sequence joins TRBV7-9 and TRBJ2-7, with 8 bases identical to TRBD1. Germline V CDR1 and CDR2: SEHNR, FQNEAQ (reference sequence). CDR3 length equals 15 residues. Trimming cost V 3 bases and J 1 base; bases outside gene matches: 5. CDR3: CASSLDRAESYEQYF. The CDR3 DNA reads as TGTGCCAGCAGCTTGGACAGGGCGGAGTCCTACGAGCAGTACTTC. The complete variable domain, with remaining parts taken from reference TRBV7-9 and TRBJ2-7, reads DTGVSQNPRHKITKRGQNVTFRCDPISEHNRLYWYRQTLGQGPEFLTYFQNEAQLEKSRLLSDRFSAERPKGSFSTLEIQRTEQGDSAMYLCASSLDRAESYEQYFGPGTRLTVT.

The V call is TRBV12-3 or TRBV12-4, the J call TRBJ2-6; D is perhaps TRBD1 (5 bases). Trimming took 6 bases from V and 11 from J, leaving 14 bases between them. The CDR3 covers 13 residues. CDR3 nucleotide sequence: TGTGCCAGCAGCTTACAGGTCCCCGACGTCCTGACTTTC. Its protein product is CASSLQVPDVLTF.

The chain is built from TRBV27 and TRBJ1-2; possibly TRBD1 for D (6 bases). Germline CDR1 is MNHEY and CDR2 is SMNVEV (reference sequence). The CDR3 is 14 residues long. The ends were cut back, 4 bases at V and 2 bases at J, with 11 bases in the middle. In DNA, the CDR3 is TGTGCCAGCAGTTCTTTCACAGGGAACTATGGCTACACCTTC. The encoded protein is CASSSFTGNYGYTF.

The chain has TRBV27 and TRBJ2-7; 12 bases fit TRBD2. The germline V gene has CDR1 MNHEY and CDR2 SMNVEV (reference sequence). V dropped 0 bases and J dropped 2; count of bases not matched to a gene: 2. This CDR3 spans 16 amino acids. CDR3 amino acids: CASSLSRLAGAYEQYF. The CDR3 DNA sequence: TGTGCCAGCAGTTTATCACGACTAGCGGGGGCCTACGAGCAGTACTTC.

The gene calls are TRBV28 and TRBJ2-7; TRBD2 is a possible D gene (5 bases). Looked up from germline, CDR1 is MDHEN and CDR2 is SYDVKM. CDR3 length equals 17 residues. V shed 6 bases and J shed 1 base, with 22 bases lying between them. The CDR3 loop is CASRTRERGIGSYEQYF. In DNA form, the CDR3 reads TGTGCCAGCAGGACCCGGGAAAGAGGGATTGGGTCCTACGAGCAGTACTTC. Full variable domain (missing parts from reference TRBV28 and TRBJ2-7): DVKVTQSSRYLVKRTGEKVFLECVQDMDHENMFWYRQDPGLGLRLIYFSYDVKMKEKGDIPEGYSVSREKKERFSLILESASTNQTSMYLCASRTRERGIGSYEQYFGPGTRLTVT.

A few counts support this clone. This chain uses TRBV7-8 with TRBJ1-6; possibly TRBD1 for D (5 bases). The CDR3 runs 20 residues. Germline CDR1 SGHVS, CDR2 FQNEAQ. V was cut by 5 bases and J by 0 bases, with 23 bases left in between. The CDR3 DNA is TGTGCCAGCAGCCCAAGTGTCTGGGGCAAAAAGAGCTCCTATAATTCACCCCTCCACTTT. It translates to CASSPSVWGKKSSYNSPLHF.

V and J are TRBV12-3 or TRBV12-4 and TRBJ2-2, with TRBD2 matching over 8 bases. This CDR3 is 13 amino acids long. V was pared by 7 bases and J by 9 bases, with 7 bases of the junction left unmatched. CDR3 protein: CASNPREGRELFF. The CDR3 DNA sequence: TGTGCCAGCAACCCCCGGGAGGGTAGGGAGCTGTTTTTT.

The gene calls are TRBV5-4 and TRBJ2-7; the match to TRBD2 covers 9 bases. The CDR3 loop spans 16 amino acids. J lost 2 bases, V lost 2 bases, and 8 bases had no gene match. Germline V gene lookup returns CDR1 SGHNT and CDR2 YYREEE (reference sequence). The CDR3 sequence: CASSLSGRFPPYEQYF. The CDR3 DNA reads TGTGCCAGCAGCTTAAGCGGGAGGTTTCCCCCCTACGAGCAGTACTTC.

This clone has only one observation. The chain recombines TRBV2 with TRBJ1-3; no clear D. The CDR3 sequence is 13 residues long. V lost 7 bases and J 3 bases, leaving 10 bases between the germline ends. Germline loops: CDR1 SNHLY, CDR2 FYNNEI. The CDR3 nucleotides are TGTGCCAGCACCCCAGGAAATGGAAACACCATATATTTT. Encoded protein: CASTPGNGNTIYF.

This chain uses TRBV7-9 with TRBJ2-2; D is unclear. Looked up from germline, CDR1 is SEHNR and CDR2 is FQNEAQ (reference sequence). Trimming left V 0 bases short and J 6 bases short, with 8 bases between. CDR3 length equals 14 residues. CDR3 residues: CASSLASGPGELFF. The DNA for the CDR3 is TGTGCCAGCAGCTTAGCGTCAGGTCCCGGGGAGCTGTTTTTT.

The chain employs TRBV5-1 and TRBJ2-7; possible D gene TRBD2, 5 bases. The CDR3 totals 12 residues. The V gene lost 5 bases and the J gene lost 0 bases, with 6 bases spanning the gap. CDR1 SGHRS and CDR2 YFSETQ come from the germline V gene. The CDR3 sequence is CASRAGSYEQYF. CDR3 coding DNA: TGCGCCAGCAGGGCGGGCTCCTACGAGCAGTACTTC.

This clone occurred a few times. The rearrangement links TRBV19 to TRBJ2-1; TRBD1 agrees at 9 bases. The CDR3 has 15 amino acids. Germline CDR1 and CDR2: LNHDA and SQIVND (reference sequence). V shed 7 bases, J shed 3 bases, and the junction held 7 bases outside the gene matches. The CDR3 protein is CASKKVTGGYNEQFF. The DNA for the CDR3 is TGTGCCAGTAAGAAAGTGACAGGGGGCTACAATGAGCAGTTCTTC.